Listed here are 29 T cell receptor beta chains from one sample, sequenced in a study of HIV-infected patients and healthy controls. TCRdb re-analysed the 5' RACE reads in MiXCR, keeping a single row per CDR3 protein. The sample includes tens of thousands of distinct CDR3 sequences, about a sixth of them seen just once. The sample consisted of CD4+ T cells from blood. The receptors stem from a human donor in good health.

This chain connects TRBV20-1 to TRBJ2-5; D is possibly TRBD1 (6 bases). V was clipped by 6 bases and J by 4 bases, with 18 bases between them. This CDR3 is 14 amino acids long. Germline V lookup: CDR1 DFQATT, CDR2 SNEGSKA (reference sequence). The CDR3 is CSARGMVDSETQYF. The CDR3 DNA follows: TGCAGTGCCAGGGGAATGGTGGATTCAGAGACCCAGTACTTC.

This clonotype was seen once. Its ends do not fully match the called genes, so a read error is possible. V usage is TRBV6-5 and J usage is TRBJ2-3, with 11 bases aligning to TRBD2. Germline lookup yields CDR1 MNHEY and CDR2 SVGAGI. This CDR3 spans 14 amino acids. CDR3 nucleotide sequence: TGTGCTAGCCGACTAGCGGGACCCACAGATACGCGGTATTTT. Protein sequence: CASRLAGPTDTRYF.

The rearrangement uses TRBV6-5 and TRBJ1-4; the D is unclear. The CDR3 loop spans 15 amino acids. Trimming stripped 5 bases from V and 4 bases from J, with 14 bases between. Per germline, CDR1 MNHEY and CDR2 SVGAGI. In DNA form, the CDR3 reads TGTGCCAGCAGTCGACACGGGAGGCTTAATGAAAAACTGTTTTTT. As protein: CASSRHGRLNEKLFF.

There are many counts of this clonotype. This chain uses TRBV6-2 or TRBV6-3 with TRBJ2-1, with D possibly being TRBD2 (6 bases). CDR1 is MNHEY and CDR2 is SVGEGT in the germline V gene. Deletions cut 7 bases from V and 4 bases from J, with 11 bases between. The CDR3 spans 13 residues. Written as DNA, the CDR3 is TGTGCCAGCACTCCGGGACTTTACAATGAGCAGTTCTTC. Translation: CASTPGLYNEQFF.

The V gene is TRBV6-2 or TRBV6-3, the J gene TRBJ1-1, with no clear D. Trimming stripped 7 bases from V and 3 bases from J, with 15 bases between. This CDR3 comprises 14 residues. The germline V gene has CDR1 MNHEY and CDR2 SVGEGT. CDR3 residues: CASNKELRYTEAFF. CDR3 nucleotides: TGTGCCAGCAACAAGGAGCTCCGGTACACTGAAGCTTTCTTT.

This clonotype has ten or more counts. The gene calls are TRBV3-1 and TRBJ1-6; no reliable D call. Germline V gene lookup returns CDR1 LGHDT and CDR2 YNNKEL (reference sequence). The CDR3 covers 15 residues. V lost 8 bases, J lost 7 bases, and 18 bases lay in between. The DNA of the CDR3 is TGTGCCAGCCGTAAGGCACCAACGGGGAATTCACCCCTCCACTTT. Its translation: CASRKAPTGNSPLHF.

A few counts support this clonotype. The chain carries TRBV5-1 and TRBJ2-3, with a weak D call TRBD1 (5 bases). Germline lookup yields CDR1 SGHRS and CDR2 YFSETQ. The V end lost 1 base, the J end lost 4 bases, and 10 bases lay between the germline ends. The CDR3 consists of 14 residues. CDR3 sequence (DNA): TGCGCCAGCAGCTTGAGTACAGGCGCAGATACGCAGTATTTT. This translates into CASSLSTGADTQYF.

The chain uses TRBV3-1 and TRBJ2-3; D unclear. The V end was cut by 2 bases, the J end by 4 bases, with 10 bases between. CDR3 size: 14 residues. Germline lookup yields CDR1 LGHDT and CDR2 YNNKEL (reference sequence). The CDR3 protein is CASSQRVGADTQYF. Written as DNA, the CDR3 is TGTGCCAGCAGCCAAAGGGTGGGTGCAGATACGCAGTATTTT.

The chain employs TRBV12-3 or TRBV12-4 and TRBJ1-5; D is undetermined. This CDR3 contains 16 residues. Trimming removed 7 bases at V and 7 bases at J, with 23 bases between. As DNA, the CDR3 is TGTGCCAGCAACCCGGGTGTCAGGCATAGGATCCAGCCCCAGCATTTT. Its translation: CASNPGVRHRIQPQHF.

This chain joins TRBV20-1 and TRBJ2-5; 7 bases map to TRBD1. The CDR3 runs to 13 residues. Looked up from germline, CDR1 is DFQATT and CDR2 is SNEGSKA (reference sequence). The CDR3 sequence: CSHTGDRGGPQYF. In DNA form, the CDR3 reads TGCAGCCATACAGGGGACCGAGGGGGTCCCCAGTACTTC.

The chain couples TRBV7-9 to TRBJ2-1; TRBD1 matches 8 bases. V dropped 3 bases and J dropped 1; count of bases not matched to a gene: 5. The CDR3 is 16 amino acids. Germline CDR1 SEHNR, CDR2 FQNEAQ (reference sequence). The CDR3 reads CASSFGWTGSYNEQFF. The CDR3 DNA reads TGTGCCAGCAGCTTTGGGTGGACAGGGTCCTACAATGAGCAGTTCTTC.

This sequence joins TRBV4-3 and TRBJ2-5; 8 bases match TRBD2. The germline V gene encodes CDR1 LGHNA and CDR2 YSLEER. The CDR3 is 18 amino acids. V trimming: 1 base; J trimming: 1 base; junction bases outside the gene matches: 11. The CDR3 DNA reads TGCGCCAGCAGCCAAGTCGGGGCCGGCGGGGGGACCCAAGAGACCCAGTACTTC. Amino acid sequence: CASSQVGAGGGTQETQYF.

This clonotype was counted only a few times. This sequence joins TRBV6-6 and TRBJ2-7; 8 bases are shared with TRBD2. Per the germline V gene, CDR1 is MNHNY and CDR2 is SVGAGI (reference sequence). The J segment lost 4 bases and the V segment lost 0 bases, leaving 5 bases of the junction unmatched. The CDR3 is 15 residues long. This chain's CDR3 is CASSYSGGRSYEQYF. Written as DNA, the CDR3 is TGTGCCAGCAGTTACTCGGGCGGGAGGTCTTACGAGCAGTACTTC.

This clonotype was found a few times. The chain carries TRBV9 and TRBJ2-3; 9 nucleotides line up with TRBD2. V was pared by 4 bases and J by 5 bases, with 11 bases of the junction left unmatched. The CDR3 is 16 residues long. Germline values: CDR1 SGDLS, CDR2 YYNGEE. This chain's CDR3 is CASSRASGTGGDTQYF. The CDR3 DNA reads as TGTGCCAGCAGCCGGGCTAGCGGGACGGGGGGAGATACGCAGTATTTT.

The V and J genes are TRBV20-1 and TRBJ1-2; D not resolved. V was shortened by 2 bases and J by 8 bases, with 18 bases between the two germline ends. The CDR3 length is 14 residues. Germline lookup yields CDR1 DFQATT and CDR2 SNEGSKA (reference sequence). CDR3 sequence reads: CSARKLLKVDGYTF. CDR3 in DNA: TGCAGTGCTAGAAAGCTGCTCAAGGTCGACGGCTACACCTTC.

This clonotype came up many times. The chain links TRBV25-1 to TRBJ2-7; either TRBD1 or TRBD2 may supply D (5 bases each). The CDR3 is 13 residues long. The germline V gene encodes CDR1 MGHDK and CDR2 SYGVNS. V was shortened by 7 bases and J by 2 bases, with 12 bases between the two germline ends. CDR3 sequence: CASNRDGPYEQYF. Here the CDR3 DNA reads TGTGCCAGCAACCGGGACGGACCCTACGAGCAGTACTTC.

The chain recombines TRBV19 with TRBJ2-3; 9 nucleotides line up with TRBD1. This CDR3 comprises 14 residues. The germline gives CDR1 LNHDA, CDR2 SQIVND (reference sequence). Trimming took 1 base from V and 4 from J; bases not matched to a gene: 0. This CDR3 reads CASSIGQGADTQYF. CDR3 bases: TGTGCCAGTAGTATAGGACAGGGGGCAGATACGCAGTATTTT.

The J gene is TRBJ2-7, the V gene TRBV6-6, with D unclear. Trimming removed 5 bases from V and 0 bases from J, with 11 bases in between. Germline lookup yields CDR1 MNHNY and CDR2 SVGAGI (reference sequence). The CDR3 consists of 14 residues. The CDR3 region is CASSPIGSSYEQYF. The CDR3 DNA reads as TGTGCCAGCAGTCCAATCGGAAGCTCCTACGAGCAGTACTTC.

Details on this clonotype: The junction departs from germline at one end; a sequencing error may be responsible. The chain has TRBV5-1 and TRBJ2-1; 12 nucleotides align to TRBD2. The CDR3 has 17 amino acids. Germline CDR1 reads SGHRS; CDR2 reads YFSETQ. The DNA of the CDR3 is TGCGCCAGCAGCTTGGGAACCCTAGCGGGGGGGCGAAGTGAGCAGTCCTTC. Its translation is CASSLGTLAGGRSEQSF.

The chain recombines TRBV7-9 with TRBJ2-3, with D possibly being TRBD2 (6 bases). The V end lost 11 bases, the J end lost 5 bases, and 20 bases lay between the germline ends. The CDR3 spans 14 residues. Germline V gene data show CDR1 as SEHNR and CDR2 as FQNEAQ (reference sequence). The CDR3 DNA sequence: TGTGCCGCCGACGGGACGGGAGTAGGAGATACGCAGTATTTT. Amino acid sequence: CAADGTGVGDTQYF.

The table lists this clonotype with a few counts. The CDR3 DNA reads as TGTGCCAGCAGCATAGGGACAGGGGCGTCCTACAATGAGCAGTTCTTC. It encodes CASSIGTGASYNEQFF. J is TRBJ2-1 and V is TRBV7-3; 10 nucleotides line up with TRBD1. CDR3 length equals 16 residues. Trimming at V came to 5 bases and at J to 1 base, leaving 5 bases not matched to a gene. Germline V CDR1 and CDR2: SGHTA, FQGTGA.

This clonotype has only a few counts. This rearrangement joins TRBV29-1 to TRBJ2-4; D not certain. The V gene's germline CDR1 is SQVTM and CDR2 ANQGSEA. This CDR3 has 14 amino acids. Trimming pared 4 bases from V and 0 bases from J, leaving 10 bases between. The CDR3, as DNA: TGCAGCGTTGGTGGTGTGGGAGCCAAAAACATTCAGTACTTC. Its protein is CSVGGVGAKNIQYF.

The table lists this clonotype with many counts. The CDR3 sequence is CASRVTGTGISNEQFF. As DNA, the CDR3 is TGTGCCAGCAGAGTCACCGGGACAGGGATATCCAATGAGCAGTTCTTC. This chain connects TRBV12-3 or TRBV12-4 to TRBJ2-1, with 9 bases lining up with TRBD1. The CDR3 is 16 residues long. V gave up 6 bases and J gave up 6 bases; unmatched junction bases: 12.

Many counts were recorded for this clonotype. The chain has TRBV20-1 and TRBJ2-7; 8 nucleotides agree with TRBD1. Germline V CDR1 and CDR2: DFQATT, SNEGSKA (reference sequence). The CDR3 consists of 14 residues. V lost 1 base, J lost 3 bases, and 5 bases stayed unmatched. The CDR3 reads CSARVTGGVYEQYF. The CDR3 DNA reads TGCAGTGCTAGAGTCACAGGGGGAGTCTACGAGCAGTACTTC.

In its sample, this clonotype was seen a few times. The chain combines TRBV12-3 or TRBV12-4 with TRBJ1-5; 7 bases are a match to TRBD1. V trimming: 5 bases; J trimming: 0 bases; junction bases outside the gene matches: 4. The CDR3 is 15 residues long. This CDR3 is CASSAGTASNQPQHF. The CDR3 DNA reads TGTGCCAGCAGTGCCGGGACAGCTAGCAATCAGCCCCAGCATTTT.

The chain carries TRBV9 and TRBJ2-7; D unclear. The CDR3 sequence is 15 residues long. Germline-derived CDR1 and CDR2 are SGDLS and YYNGEE. Trimming stripped 2 bases from V and 3 bases from J, with 15 bases between. In DNA form, the CDR3 reads TGTGCCAGCAGCGTTTACCTAGACCCCAACTACGAGCAGTACTTC. It yields the protein CASSVYLDPNYEQYF.

This clonotype was recorded at least ten times. The V call is TRBV14, the J call TRBJ1-1; D may be TRBD1 (6 bases). The germline V gene has CDR1 SGHDN and CDR2 FVKESK. Deletions cut 1 base from V and 6 bases from J, with 15 bases between. This CDR3 has 15 residues. CDR3 amino acids: CASSQAGATFSEAFF. The CDR3, as DNA: TGTGCCAGCAGCCAAGCGGGGGCGACGTTCTCTGAAGCTTTCTTT.

This chain uses TRBV5-1 with TRBJ2-1; D remains ambiguous. V lost 2 bases and J lost 5, with 11 bases in between. The CDR3 has 14 residues. Germline V gene lookup returns CDR1 SGHRS and CDR2 YFSETQ. This CDR3 is CASSFWTYNNEQFF. CDR3 DNA sequence: TGCGCCAGCAGCTTCTGGACGTATAACAATGAGCAGTTCTTC. The full variable domain, with the rest looked up from reference TRBV5-1 and TRBJ2-1, is KAGVTQTPRYLIKTRGQQVTLSCSPISGHRSVSWYQQTPGQGLQFLFEYFSETQRNKGNFPGRFSGRQFSNSRSEMNVSTLELGDSALYLCASSFWTYNNEQFFGPGTRLTVL.

This clonotype has a handful of counts. The chain has TRBV7-9 and TRBJ2-7; D possibly matches TRBD1 or TRBD2 (6 bases each). In germline, CDR1 is SEHNR, CDR2 FQNEAQ (reference sequence). This CDR3 spans 13 amino acids. Trimming took off 2 bases at V and 7 bases at J, with 12 bases between the two ends. The CDR3, as DNA: TGTGCCAGCAGCTTAACCGGGGGCGGTGAGCAGTACTTC. Encoded protein: CASSLTGGGEQYF. Variable domain in full (rest from reference TRBV7-9 and TRBJ2-7): DTGVSQNPRHKITKRGQNVTFRCDPISEHNRLYWYRQTLGQGPEFLTYFQNEAQLEKSRLLSDRFSAERPKGSFSTLEIQRTEQGDSAMYLCASSLTGGGEQYFGPGTRLTVT.